The 12 T cell receptor beta chains given below trace back to one sample, sequenced in a study of identical twins. Via MiXCR, TCRdb re-called the 5' RACE reads, giving one row per CDR3 protein. In the table there are 300,000 to 350,000 distinct CDR3 sequences, about 12% of which are singletons. The same sample was also used in a study of yellow fever vaccine responses in identical twins.

Sequenced material: CD8+ T cells sorted from blood. These receptor sequences come from a young woman in good health.

This clonotype occurred a few times. The genes are TRBV7-9 and TRBJ1-4, with D unresolved. Per the germline V gene, CDR1 is SEHNR and CDR2 is FQNEAQ (reference sequence). The CDR3 covers 15 residues. Trimming left V 2 bases short and J 8 bases short, with 15 bases between. CDR3 coding DNA: TGTGCCAGCAGCTTAAAAGGGCCTGGAAAGGAAAAACTGTTTTTT. It specifies CASSLKGPGKEKLFF. The variable domain in full, completed from reference TRBV7-9 and TRBJ1-4, reads DTGVSQNPRHKITKRGQNVTFRCDPISEHNRLYWYRQTLGQGPEFLTYFQNEAQLEKSRLLSDRFSAERPKGSFSTLEIQRTEQGDSAMYLCASSLKGPGKEKLFFGSGTQLSVL.

This clonotype was detected once. V gene TRBV5-6 combines with J gene TRBJ2-1; weak D call: TRBD2 (5 bases). V gave up 0 bases and J gave up 8 bases, with 9 bases separating them. The CDR3 covers 13 residues. Germline loops: CDR1 SGHDT, CDR2 YYEEEE. The CDR3 is CASSLGGWDEQFF. In DNA, the CDR3 is TGTGCCAGCAGCTTGGGCGGGTGGGATGAGCAGTTCTTC.

There are a few counts of this clonotype. The chain joins TRBV6-5 to TRBJ2-3, with 14 nucleotides matching TRBD2. V was pared by 2 bases and J by 0 bases, with 7 bases of the junction left unmatched. This CDR3 spans 19 amino acids. Germline V lookup: CDR1 MNHEY, CDR2 SVGAGI. The CDR3 nucleotides are TGTGCCAGCAGTTACACAGGGACTAGCGGGGGCTTTAGCACAGATACGCAGTATTTT. It yields the protein CASSYTGTSGGFSTDTQYF.

This sequence joins TRBV27 and TRBJ2-1; 13 positions agree with TRBD2. The junction had 4 bases not matched to a gene; V was cut back by 2 bases and J by 9 bases. The CDR3 has 15 residues. The germline V gene has CDR1 MNHEY and CDR2 SMNVEV (reference sequence). The CDR3 region has the DNA TGTGCCAGCAGTTTAGGGACTAGCGGGACGATTGAGCAGTTCTTC. Encoded protein: CASSLGTSGTIEQFF.

This rearrangement joins TRBV2 to TRBJ2-1; 11 bases map to TRBD2. This CDR3 comprises 19 residues. Germline loops: CDR1 SNHLY, CDR2 FYNNEI. V lost 7 bases and J lost 8; bases outside the gene matches: 22. CDR3 amino acids: CASNLVLAGEQVPSHEQFF. The CDR3 nucleotides are TGTGCCAGCAATTTGGTACTAGCGGGGGAGCAGGTACCATCACATGAGCAGTTCTTC.

This clonotype was seen a few times. The V and J genes are TRBV28 and TRBJ1-1; D unresolved. With 6 bases removed from V and 5 bases from J, the gap between germline ends came to 13 bases. Germline lookup yields CDR1 MDHEN and CDR2 SYDVKM. CDR3 length equals 13 residues. CDR3 protein: CASSPSGWTEAFF. The DNA of the CDR3 is TGTGCCAGCAGCCCCAGTGGGTGGACTGAAGCTTTCTTT.

A few counts support this clonotype. The V and J genes are TRBV6-5 and TRBJ1-1, with D maybe TRBD1 (5 bases). V lost 0 bases and J lost 2, with 10 bases in between. This CDR3 has 15 residues. In germline, CDR1 is MNHEY, CDR2 SVGAGI. The CDR3 sequence: CASSYSKGPNTEAFF. The CDR3 DNA sequence: TGTGCCAGCAGTTACTCGAAGGGGCCCAACACTGAAGCTTTCTTT.

The V call is TRBV13, the J call TRBJ2-3, with D hard to call. Germline V gene lookup returns CDR1 PRHDT and CDR2 FYEKMQ (reference sequence). This CDR3 comprises 13 residues. Deletions cut 3 bases from V and 7 bases from J, with 11 bases between. This chain's CDR3 is CASSFTPMYTQYF. Here the CDR3 DNA reads TGTGCCAGCAGCTTCACCCCCATGTATACGCAGTATTTT. Full variable domain (rest looked up from reference TRBV13 and TRBJ2-3): AAGVIQSPRHLIKEKRETATLKCYPIPRHDTVYWYQQGPGQDPQFLISFYEKMQSDKGSIPDRFSAQQFSDYHSELNMSSLELGDSALYFCASSFTPMYTQYFGPGTRLTVL.

This clonotype was detected a few times. The V call is TRBV20-1, the J call TRBJ2-3; TRBD2 matches 9 bases. V was clipped by 3 bases and J by 3 bases; unmatched bases: 7. This CDR3 region has 15 residues. Germline assignment: CDR1 DFQATT and CDR2 SNEGSKA (reference sequence). CDR3 protein: CSARYRLADTDTQYF. The CDR3 bases are TGCAGTGCTAGGTATAGACTAGCGGATACAGATACGCAGTATTTT.

This clonotype was found a few times. The chain combines TRBV5-6 with TRBJ2-1; D is possibly TRBD2 (6 bases). Germline loops: CDR1 SGHDT, CDR2 YYEEEE. The CDR3 sequence is 16 residues long. Trimming took off 0 bases at V and 0 bases at J, with 10 bases between the two ends. CDR3 sequence (DNA): TGTGCCAGCAGCTTGGGGGACTCAAGCTCCTACAATGAGCAGTTCTTC. It encodes CASSLGDSSSYNEQFF.

This clonotype has only a few counts. The chain is built from TRBV10-3 and TRBJ2-5, with 8 bases fitting TRBD1. This CDR3 has 16 residues. After removal of 3 bases from V and 4 bases from J, the junction contained 10 bases not matched to a gene. Germline lookup yields CDR1 ENHRY and CDR2 SYGVKD. This CDR3 reads CAISDQTGEPGETQYF. Here the CDR3 DNA reads TGTGCCATCAGTGACCAGACAGGGGAGCCGGGAGAGACCCAGTACTTC.

This clonotype was seen ten or more times. The chain couples TRBV29-1 to TRBJ2-7, with D possibly TRBD1 on 6 matching bases. The CDR3 runs to 14 residues. V was pared by 6 bases and J by 0 bases, with 15 bases between. Germline CDR1 and CDR2: SQVTM and ANQGSEA. CDR3 in amino acids: CSVLQGTISYEQYF. As DNA, the CDR3 is TGCAGCGTCCTACAGGGTACAATCTCCTACGAGCAGTACTTC.